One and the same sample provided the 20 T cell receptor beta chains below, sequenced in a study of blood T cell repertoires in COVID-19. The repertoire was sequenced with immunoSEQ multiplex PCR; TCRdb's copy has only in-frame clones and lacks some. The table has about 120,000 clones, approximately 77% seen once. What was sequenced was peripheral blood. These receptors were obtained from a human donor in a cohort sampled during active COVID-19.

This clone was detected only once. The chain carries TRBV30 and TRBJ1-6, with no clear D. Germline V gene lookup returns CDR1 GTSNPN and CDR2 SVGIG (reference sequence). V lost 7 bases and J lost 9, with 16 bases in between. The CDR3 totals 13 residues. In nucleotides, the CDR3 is TGTGCCTCGGAGGAGGCCAGGCGTTCACCCCTCCACTTT. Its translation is CASEEARRSPLHF.

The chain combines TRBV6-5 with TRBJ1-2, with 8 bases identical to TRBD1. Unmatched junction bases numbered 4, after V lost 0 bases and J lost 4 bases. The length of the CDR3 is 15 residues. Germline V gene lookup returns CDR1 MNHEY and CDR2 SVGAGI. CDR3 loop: CASSYSQGAGYGYTF. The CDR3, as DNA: TGTGCCAGCAGTTACTCCCAGGGGGCAGGCTATGGCTACACCTTC.

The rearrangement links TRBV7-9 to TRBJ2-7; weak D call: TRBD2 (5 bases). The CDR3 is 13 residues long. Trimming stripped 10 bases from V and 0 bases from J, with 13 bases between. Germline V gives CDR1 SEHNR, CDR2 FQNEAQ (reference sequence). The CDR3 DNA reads TGTGCCACTAGCCAAAGGCTCTCCTACGAGCAGTACTTC. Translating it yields CATSQRLSYEQYF.

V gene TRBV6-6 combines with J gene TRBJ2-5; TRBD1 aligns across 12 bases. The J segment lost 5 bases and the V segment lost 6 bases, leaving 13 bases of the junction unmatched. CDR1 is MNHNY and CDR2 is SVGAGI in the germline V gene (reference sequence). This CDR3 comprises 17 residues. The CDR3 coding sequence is TGTGCCAGCAGCCGACTCTCGGGGACAGGGGGCGGTGAGACCCAGTACTTC. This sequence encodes CASSRLSGTGGGETQYF.

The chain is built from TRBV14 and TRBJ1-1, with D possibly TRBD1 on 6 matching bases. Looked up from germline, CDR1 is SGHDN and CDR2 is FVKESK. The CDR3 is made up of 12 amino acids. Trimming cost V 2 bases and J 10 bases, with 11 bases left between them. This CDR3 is CASSQQGFGAFF. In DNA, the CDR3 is TGTGCCAGCAGCCAACAGGGGTTTGGAGCTTTCTTT.

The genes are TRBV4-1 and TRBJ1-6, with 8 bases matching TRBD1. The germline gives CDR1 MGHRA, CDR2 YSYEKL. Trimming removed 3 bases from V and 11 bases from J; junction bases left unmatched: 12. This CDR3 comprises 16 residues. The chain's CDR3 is CASSQGQARGRAPLHF. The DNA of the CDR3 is TGCGCCAGCAGCCAGGGACAGGCCCGGGGGAGGGCACCCCTCCACTTT.

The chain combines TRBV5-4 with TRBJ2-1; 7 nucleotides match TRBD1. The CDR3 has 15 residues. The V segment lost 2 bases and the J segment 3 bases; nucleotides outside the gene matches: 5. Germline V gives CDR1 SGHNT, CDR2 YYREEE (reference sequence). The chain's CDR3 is CASSLLRDSYNEQFF. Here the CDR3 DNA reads TGTGCCAGCAGCTTACTCCGGGACAGCTACAATGAGCAGTTCTTC.

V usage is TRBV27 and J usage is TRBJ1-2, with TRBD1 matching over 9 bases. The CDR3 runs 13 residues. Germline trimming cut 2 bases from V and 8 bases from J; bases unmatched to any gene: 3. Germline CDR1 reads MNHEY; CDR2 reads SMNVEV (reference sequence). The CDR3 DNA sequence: TGTGCCAGCAGTTTAAGACAGGGGGGCGGCTACACCTTC. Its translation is CASSLRQGGGYTF.

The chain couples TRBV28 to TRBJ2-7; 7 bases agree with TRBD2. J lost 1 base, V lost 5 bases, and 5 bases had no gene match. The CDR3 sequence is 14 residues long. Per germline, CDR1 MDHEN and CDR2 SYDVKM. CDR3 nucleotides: TGTGCCAGCAGTCCTTGGGGGGGATCCTACGAGCAGTACTTC. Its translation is CASSPWGGSYEQYF. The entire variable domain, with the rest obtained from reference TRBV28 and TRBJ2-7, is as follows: DVKVTQSSRYLVKRTGEKVFLECVQDMDHENMFWYRQDPGLGLRLIYFSYDVKMKEKGDIPEGYSVSREKKERFSLILESASTNQTSMYLCASSPWGGSYEQYFGPGTRLTVT.

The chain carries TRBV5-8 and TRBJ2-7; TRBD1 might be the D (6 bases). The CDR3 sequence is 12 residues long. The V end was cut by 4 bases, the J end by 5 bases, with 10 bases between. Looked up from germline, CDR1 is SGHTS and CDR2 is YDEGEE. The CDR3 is CASSHRVDEQYF. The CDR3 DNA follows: TGTGCCAGCAGCCACAGGGTAGACGAGCAGTACTTC.

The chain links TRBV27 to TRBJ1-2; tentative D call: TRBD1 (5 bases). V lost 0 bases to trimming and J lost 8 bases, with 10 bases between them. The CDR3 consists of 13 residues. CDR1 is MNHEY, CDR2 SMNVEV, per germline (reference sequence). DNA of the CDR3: TGTGCCAGCAGTTTATCAGCGGGGCTCGGCTACACCTTC. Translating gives CASSLSAGLGYTF.

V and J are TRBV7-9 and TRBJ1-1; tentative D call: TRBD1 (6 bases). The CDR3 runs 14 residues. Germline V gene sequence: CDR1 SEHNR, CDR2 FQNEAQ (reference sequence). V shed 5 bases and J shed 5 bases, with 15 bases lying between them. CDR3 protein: CASSPVRGWTEAFF. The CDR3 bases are TGTGCCAGCAGCCCCGTCAGGGGATGGACTGAAGCTTTCTTT.

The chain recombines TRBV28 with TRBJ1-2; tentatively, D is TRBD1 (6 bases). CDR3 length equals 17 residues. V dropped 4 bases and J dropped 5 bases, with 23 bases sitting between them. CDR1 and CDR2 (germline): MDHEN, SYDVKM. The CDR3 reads CASSSPLGGGLWYGYTF. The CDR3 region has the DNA TGTGCCAGCAGTTCTCCCCTTGGGGGGGGCCTCTGGTATGGCTACACCTTC.

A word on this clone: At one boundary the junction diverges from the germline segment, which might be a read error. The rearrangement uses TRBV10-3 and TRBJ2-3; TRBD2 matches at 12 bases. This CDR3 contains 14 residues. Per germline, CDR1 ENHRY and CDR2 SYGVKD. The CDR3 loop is CAVRTSGIKDTQYF. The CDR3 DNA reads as TGTGCCGTCAGGACTAGCGGGATAAAAGATACGCAGTATTTT.

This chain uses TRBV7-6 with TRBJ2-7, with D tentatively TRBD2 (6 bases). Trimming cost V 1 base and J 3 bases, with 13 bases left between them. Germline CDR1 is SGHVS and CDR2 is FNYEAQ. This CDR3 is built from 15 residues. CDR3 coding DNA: TGTGCCAGCAGCTTAGAGGCTAGCGCCGACTACGAGCAGTACTTC. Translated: CASSLEASADYEQYF.

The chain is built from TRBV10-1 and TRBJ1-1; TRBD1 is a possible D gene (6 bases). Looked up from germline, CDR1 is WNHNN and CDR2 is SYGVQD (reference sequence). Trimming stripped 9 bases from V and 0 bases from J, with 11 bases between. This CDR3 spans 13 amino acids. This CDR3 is CASQTGLNTEAFF. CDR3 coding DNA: TGCGCCAGTCAGACAGGATTGAACACTGAAGCTTTCTTT.

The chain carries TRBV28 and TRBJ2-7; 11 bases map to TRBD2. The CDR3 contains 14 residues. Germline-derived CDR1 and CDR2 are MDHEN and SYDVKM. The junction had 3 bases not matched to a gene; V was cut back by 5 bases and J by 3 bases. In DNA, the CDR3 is TGTGCCAGCAGTCCGGGGACTAGCGGCTACGAGCAGTACTTC. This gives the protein CASSPGTSGYEQYF.

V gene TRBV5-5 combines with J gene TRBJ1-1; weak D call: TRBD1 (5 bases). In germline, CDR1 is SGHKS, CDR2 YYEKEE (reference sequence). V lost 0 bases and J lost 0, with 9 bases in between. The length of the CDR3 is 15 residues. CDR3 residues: CASSLEGQMNTEAFF. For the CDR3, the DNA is TGTGCCAGCAGCTTGGAGGGGCAGATGAACACTGAAGCTTTCTTT. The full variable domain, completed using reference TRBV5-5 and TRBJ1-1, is DAGVTQSPTHLIKTRGQQVTLRCSPISGHKSVSWYQQVLGQGPQFIFQYYEKEERGRGNFPDRFSARQFPNYSSELNVNALLLGDSALYLCASSLEGQMNTEAFFGQGTRLTVV.

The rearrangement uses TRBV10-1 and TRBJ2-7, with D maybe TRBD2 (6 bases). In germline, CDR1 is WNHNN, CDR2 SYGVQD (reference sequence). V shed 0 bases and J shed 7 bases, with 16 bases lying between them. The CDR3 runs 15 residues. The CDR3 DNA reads TGCGCCAGCAGTGAGTCCGGGACTGGCGGGTTGGAGCAGTACTTC. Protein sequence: CASSESGTGGLEQYF.

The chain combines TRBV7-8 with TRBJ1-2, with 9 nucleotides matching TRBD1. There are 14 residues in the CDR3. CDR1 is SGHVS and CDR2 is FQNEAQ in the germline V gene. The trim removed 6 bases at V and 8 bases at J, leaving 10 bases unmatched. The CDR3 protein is CASRVDRGIGGYTF. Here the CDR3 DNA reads TGTGCCAGCAGAGTCGACAGGGGGATAGGAGGCTACACCTTC.